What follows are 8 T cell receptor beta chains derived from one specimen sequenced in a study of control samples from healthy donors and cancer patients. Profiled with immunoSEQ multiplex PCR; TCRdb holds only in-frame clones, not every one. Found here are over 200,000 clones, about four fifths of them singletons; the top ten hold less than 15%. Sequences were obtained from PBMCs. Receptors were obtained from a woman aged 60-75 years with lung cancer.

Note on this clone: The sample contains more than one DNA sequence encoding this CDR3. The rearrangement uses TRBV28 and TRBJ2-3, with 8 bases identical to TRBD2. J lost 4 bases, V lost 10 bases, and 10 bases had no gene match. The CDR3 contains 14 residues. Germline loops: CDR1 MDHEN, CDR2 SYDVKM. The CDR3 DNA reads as TGTGCCAAAAGACTAGCGTTTTTTTCAGATACGCAGTATTTT. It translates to CAKRLAFFSDTQYF.

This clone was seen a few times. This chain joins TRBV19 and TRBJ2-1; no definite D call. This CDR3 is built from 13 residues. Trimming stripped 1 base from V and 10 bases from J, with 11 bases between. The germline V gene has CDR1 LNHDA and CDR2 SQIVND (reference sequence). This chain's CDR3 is CASSIAGSQEQFF. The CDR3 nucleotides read TGTGCCAGTAGTATAGCCGGGTCTCAGGAGCAGTTCTTC.

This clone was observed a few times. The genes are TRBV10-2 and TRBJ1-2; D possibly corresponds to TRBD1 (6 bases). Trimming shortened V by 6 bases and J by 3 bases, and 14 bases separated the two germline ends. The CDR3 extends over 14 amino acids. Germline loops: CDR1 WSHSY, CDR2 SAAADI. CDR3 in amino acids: CASRRRDKDYGYTF. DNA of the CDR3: TGCGCCAGCAGGCGCCGGGACAAGGACTATGGCTACACCTTC.

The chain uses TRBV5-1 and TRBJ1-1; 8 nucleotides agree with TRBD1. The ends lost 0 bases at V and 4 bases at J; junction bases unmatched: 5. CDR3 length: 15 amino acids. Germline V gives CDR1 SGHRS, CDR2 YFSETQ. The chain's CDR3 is CASSLVFGQGTEAFF. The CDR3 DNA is TGCGCCAGCAGCTTGGTGTTTGGACAGGGCACTGAAGCTTTCTTT.

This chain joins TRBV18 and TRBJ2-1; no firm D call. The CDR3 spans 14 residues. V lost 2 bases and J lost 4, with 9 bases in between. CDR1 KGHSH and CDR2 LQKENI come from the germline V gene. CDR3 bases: TGTGCCAGCTCACCATGGCTAGATTACAATGAGCAGTTCTTC. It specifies CASSPWLDYNEQFF.

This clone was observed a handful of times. The CDR3 bases are TGTGCCAGCAGCTTTGGTTCTGTCTCGAACACTGAAGCTTTCTTT. Translation gives CASSFGSVSNTEAFF. The chain carries TRBV7-8 and TRBJ1-1; D unresolved. CDR3 length equals 15 residues. Trimming took off 3 bases at V and 1 base at J, with 12 bases between the two ends. Looked up from germline, CDR1 is SGHVS and CDR2 is FQNEAQ.

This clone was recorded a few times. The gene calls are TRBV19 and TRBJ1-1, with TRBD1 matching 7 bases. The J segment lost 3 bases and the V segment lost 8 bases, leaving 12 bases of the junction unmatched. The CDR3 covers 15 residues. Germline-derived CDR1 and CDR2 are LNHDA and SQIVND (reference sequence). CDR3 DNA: TGTGCCAGTGGGGAGGGGGCGCATTTGTACACTGAAGCTTTCTTT. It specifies CASGEGAHLYTEAFF.

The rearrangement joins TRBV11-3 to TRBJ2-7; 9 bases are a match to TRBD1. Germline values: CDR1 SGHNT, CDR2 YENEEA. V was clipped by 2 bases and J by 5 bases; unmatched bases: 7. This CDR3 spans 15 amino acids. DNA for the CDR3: TGTGCCAGCAGCTTACGCGGACAGGGGTTCCACGAGCAGTACTTC. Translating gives CASSLRGQGFHEQYF.